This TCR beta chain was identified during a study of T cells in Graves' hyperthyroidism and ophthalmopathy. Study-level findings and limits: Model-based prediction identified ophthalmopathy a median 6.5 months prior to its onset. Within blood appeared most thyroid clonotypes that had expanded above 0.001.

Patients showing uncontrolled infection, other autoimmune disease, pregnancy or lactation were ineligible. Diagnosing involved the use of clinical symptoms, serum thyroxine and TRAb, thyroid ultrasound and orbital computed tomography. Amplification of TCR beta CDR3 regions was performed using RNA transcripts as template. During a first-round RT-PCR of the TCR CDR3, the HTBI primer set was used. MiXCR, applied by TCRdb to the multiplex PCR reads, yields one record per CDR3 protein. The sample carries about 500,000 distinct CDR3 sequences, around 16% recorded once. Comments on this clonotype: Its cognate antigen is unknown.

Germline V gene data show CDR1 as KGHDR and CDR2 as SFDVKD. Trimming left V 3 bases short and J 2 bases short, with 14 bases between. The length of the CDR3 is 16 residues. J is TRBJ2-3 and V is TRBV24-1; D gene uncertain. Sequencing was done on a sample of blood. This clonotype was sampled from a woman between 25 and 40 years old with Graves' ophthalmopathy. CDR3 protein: CATSDPQAQDTDTQYF. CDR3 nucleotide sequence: TGTGCCACCAGTGATCCCCAGGCGCAAGACACAGATACGCAGTATTTT.